This T cell receptor (beta chain) was retrieved from a study of blood T cells in healthy people across ages. Trimming took 5 bases from V and 4 from J; bases not matched to a gene: 12. The V gene's germline CDR1 is MNHEY and CDR2 SMNVEV (reference sequence). CDR3 length: 17 amino acids. Healthy Russian Caucasian donors spanned ages about 6 to 100 years. Using a J-beta primer mix together with a sample-barcoded 5' primer, a second PCR was run for about 7 to 12 cycles. TCRdb re-called the 5' RACE reads with MiXCR, one entry per CDR3 protein. The table has about 780,000 distinct CDR3 sequences, about half seen once.

The clonotype was recovered from a man older than 75 in good health. The chain recombines TRBV27 with TRBJ2-7; 12 nucleotides match TRBD2. The sequencing input was blood. CDR3 in DNA: TGTGCCAGCAGTCCCCGACTAGCGGGAGTGCCCGCGTACGAGCAGTACTTC. It specifies CASSPRLAGVPAYEQYF.